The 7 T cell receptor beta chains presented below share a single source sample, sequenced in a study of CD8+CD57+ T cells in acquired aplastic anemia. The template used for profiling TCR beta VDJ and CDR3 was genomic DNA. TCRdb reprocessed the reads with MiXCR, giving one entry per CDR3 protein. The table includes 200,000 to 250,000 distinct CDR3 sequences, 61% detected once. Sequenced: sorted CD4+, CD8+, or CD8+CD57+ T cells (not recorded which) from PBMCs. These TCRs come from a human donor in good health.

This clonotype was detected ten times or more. The CDR3 sequence is CASSLGENTEAFF. Written as DNA, the CDR3 is TGCGCCAGCAGCTTGGGGGAGAACACTGAAGCTTTCTTT. The chain is built from TRBV5-1 and TRBJ1-1; no clear D. Germline values: CDR1 SGHRS, CDR2 YFSETQ. The V end was cut by 0 bases, the J end by 1 base, with 4 bases between. The CDR3 extends over 13 amino acids.

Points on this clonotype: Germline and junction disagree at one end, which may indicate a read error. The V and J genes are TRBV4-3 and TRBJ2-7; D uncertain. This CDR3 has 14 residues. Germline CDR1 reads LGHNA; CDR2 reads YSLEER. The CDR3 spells CASSQYGLDREQYF. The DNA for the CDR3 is TGCGCTAGCAGCCAATATGGTCTAGACCGGGAGCAGTACTTC.

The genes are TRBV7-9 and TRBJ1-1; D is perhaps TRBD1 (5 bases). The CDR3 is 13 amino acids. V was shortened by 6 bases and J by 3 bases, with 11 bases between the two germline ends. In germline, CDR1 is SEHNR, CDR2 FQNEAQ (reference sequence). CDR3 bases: TGTGCCAGCAGTTTCCCGGGGGACACTGAAGCTTTCTTT. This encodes CASSFPGDTEAFF.

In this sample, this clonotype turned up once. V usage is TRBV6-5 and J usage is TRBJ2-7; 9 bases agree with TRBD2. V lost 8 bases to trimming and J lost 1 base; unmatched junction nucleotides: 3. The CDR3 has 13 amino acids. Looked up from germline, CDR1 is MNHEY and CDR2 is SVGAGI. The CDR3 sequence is CASRGLASYEQYF. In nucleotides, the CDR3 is TGTGCCAGCCGTGGACTAGCGTCCTACGAGCAGTACTTC.

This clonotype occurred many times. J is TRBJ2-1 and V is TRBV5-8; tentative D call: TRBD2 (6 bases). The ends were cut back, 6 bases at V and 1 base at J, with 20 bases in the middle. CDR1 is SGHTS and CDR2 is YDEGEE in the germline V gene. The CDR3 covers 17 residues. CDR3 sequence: CASTPGRDGYSYNEQFF. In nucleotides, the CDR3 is TGTGCCAGCACCCCGGGGCGGGATGGATATTCCTACAATGAGCAGTTCTTC.

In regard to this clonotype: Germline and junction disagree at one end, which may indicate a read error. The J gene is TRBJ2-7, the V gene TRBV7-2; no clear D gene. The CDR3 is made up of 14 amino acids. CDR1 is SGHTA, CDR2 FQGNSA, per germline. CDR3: CVSSLAQKFNEQYF. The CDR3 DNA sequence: TGTGTCAGCAGCTTAGCCCAGAAATTCAACGAGCAGTACTTC.

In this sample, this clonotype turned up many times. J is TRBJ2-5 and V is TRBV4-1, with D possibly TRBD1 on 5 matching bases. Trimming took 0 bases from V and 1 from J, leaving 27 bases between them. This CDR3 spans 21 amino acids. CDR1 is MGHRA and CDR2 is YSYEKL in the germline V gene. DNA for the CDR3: TGCGCCAGCAGCCAAGAATCTAACATCCCCGATCTGGCGGACATCCAAGAGACCCAGTACTTC. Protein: CASSQESNIPDLADIQETQYF.